The 8 T cell receptor beta chains below were found in one sample sequenced in a study of response to subunit inactivated influenza vaccine. TCRdb passed the RT-PCR reads through MiXCR, listing each CDR3 protein once. The sample records 500,000 to 750,000 distinct CDR3 sequences, approximately 14% being singletons. The material sequenced was PBMCs from blood, taken roughly 13 days after vaccination. These receptors all come from a man between 50 and 59 years old who received an inactivated influenza vaccine.

This clonotype appeared a few times. The V call is TRBV18, the J call TRBJ2-2; D may be TRBD2 (5 bases). Trimming took off 2 bases at V and 6 bases at J, with 13 bases between the two ends. CDR3 length: 15 residues. Looked up from germline, CDR1 is KGHSH and CDR2 is LQKENI. The DNA for the CDR3 is TGTGCCAGCTCACCAGTTGAGGGTATCGCCGGGGAGCTGTTTTTT. Amino acids: CASSPVEGIAGELFF. The variable domain in full, with the rest retrieved from reference TRBV18 and TRBJ2-2, is NAGVMQNPRHLVRRRGQEARLRCSPMKGHSHVYWYRQLPEEGLKFMVYLQKENIIDESGMPKERFSAEFPKEGPSILRIQQVVRGDSAAYFCASSPVEGIAGELFFGEGSRLTVL.

The DNA for the CDR3 is TGTGCCAGCAGTTACAACCTAGCTCACCCGTCCAATGAGCAGTTCTTC. It yields the protein CASSYNLAHPSNEQFF. The chain is built from TRBV6-2 or TRBV6-3 and TRBJ2-1; D is perhaps TRBD2 (5 bases). V was clipped by 2 bases and J by 6 bases, with 17 bases between them. CDR1 is MNHEY and CDR2 is SVGEGT in the germline V gene. There are 16 residues in the CDR3.

This clonotype was picked up many times. The V and J genes are TRBV5-1 and TRBJ2-7, with D perhaps TRBD2 (5 bases). The germline V and J ends were trimmed by 4 bases and 7 bases, with 24 bases remaining between them. The germline CDR1 and CDR2 sequences are SGHRS and YFSETQ. This CDR3 comprises 16 residues. The CDR3 coding sequence is TGCGCCAGCAGCCCTACCTACGAGGATTTAGGGAGAGAGCAGTACTTC. Its protein is CASSPTYEDLGREQYF.

The chain is built from TRBV27 and TRBJ2-7; 9 positions match TRBD1. Germline V lookup: CDR1 MNHEY, CDR2 SMNVEV (reference sequence). V lost 6 bases to trimming and J lost 3 bases; unmatched junction nucleotides: 9. The CDR3 is 15 residues long. CDR3 sequence (DNA): TGTGCCAGCAGCCAGGAGTGGACAGGGGTCTACGAGCAGTACTTC. It translates to CASSQEWTGVYEQYF.

This clonotype has only a few counts. V and J are TRBV29-1 and TRBJ2-2; D call uncertain. The CDR3 runs 13 residues. Germline values: CDR1 SQVTM, CDR2 ANQGSEA. Trimming took 4 bases from V and 2 from J, leaving 8 bases between them. CDR3 loop: CSVVVTNTGELFF. As DNA, the CDR3 is TGCAGCGTTGTGGTCACTAACACCGGGGAGCTGTTTTTT.

In this sample, this clonotype turned up a few times. The chain combines TRBV5-6 with TRBJ2-5; perhaps TRBD2 as D (5 bases). The CDR3 length is 14 residues. Between the trimmed V and J ends, which lost 1 base and 4 bases, there was a span of 11 bases. Per germline, CDR1 SGHDT and CDR2 YYEEEE. This CDR3 is CASSLLAGGETQYF. The DNA of the CDR3 is TGTGCCAGCAGCTTGTTGGCAGGAGGAGAGACCCAGTACTTC.

This clonotype came up a few times. The chain links TRBV5-1 to TRBJ2-1; 8 nucleotides match TRBD1. Germline V lookup: CDR1 SGHRS, CDR2 YFSETQ. The ends lost 3 bases at V and 5 bases at J; junction bases unmatched: 7. CDR3 length: 15 residues. The CDR3 sequence is CASSSIRGPDNEQFF. The CDR3, as DNA: TGCGCCAGCAGCTCTATCAGGGGGCCAGACAATGAGCAGTTCTTC.

There are a few counts of this clonotype. CDR3 sequence: CASSPLQPASTGELFF. The CDR3, as DNA: TGTGCCAGCAGTCCCCTTCAGCCGGCGAGCACCGGGGAGCTGTTTTTT. The chain employs TRBV12-3 or TRBV12-4 and TRBJ2-2; D is uncertain. Trimming shortened V by 5 bases and J by 4 bases, and 17 bases separated the two germline ends. The CDR3 sequence is 16 residues long.